These 2 T cell receptor beta chains were sequenced from one sample in a study of cytomegalovirus exposure and HLA in healthy donors. Primers: 60 Vbeta forward and 13 Jbeta reverse. Generated by immunoSEQ multiplex PCR, the TCRdb table keeps only in-frame clones and is missing some. The repertoire consists of over 150,000 clones, with 65% to 70% occurring once and the leading ten covering 4.5%. The material sequenced was PBMCs. All receptors derive from a young woman in good health and CMV-seropositive.

This rearrangement joins TRBV30 to TRBJ1-1, with D uncertain. Germline CDR1 is GTSNPN and CDR2 is SVGIG (reference sequence). Trimming left V 1 base short and J 10 bases short, with 7 bases between. There are 10 residues in the CDR3. CDR3 coding DNA: TGTGCCTGGAGTGGGGCGGGAGCTTTCTTT. Amino acid sequence: CAWSGAGAFF.

This rearrangement joins TRBV19 to TRBJ2-3; 7 bases are a match to TRBD2. Per the germline V gene, CDR1 is LNHDA and CDR2 is SQIVND (reference sequence). V shed 5 bases and J 10 bases; nucleotides not matched to a gene: 18. This CDR3 region has 16 residues. The CDR3 DNA sequence: TGTGCCAGTAGTGGAGGGACCTCGGGAGGTGGGGATGCGCAGTATTTT. Residues: CASSGGTSGGGDAQYF.